The 12 T cell receptor beta chains presented below share a single source sample, sequenced in a study of cytomegalovirus exposure and HLA in healthy donors (dated by TCRdb to between 2016 and 2019). The library was built by means of the immunoSEQ multiplex PCR assay. For the multiplex PCR, a mixture combining 60 forward primers for TCR Vbeta segments and 13 reverse primers for TCR Jbeta segments was used. Here the immuneACCESS table is served through TCRdb, limited to in-frame sequences with V and J called. Missing clones are a known gap in these copies; in checked studies unresolved V genes cover under half, and the rest lacks a known reason. This sample has 98,000 or so clones in its table, and about 74% of those were observed once. The ten largest clones capture roughly 7.1% of the sample. The sample consisted of PBMCs. The source is a female donor in good health and CMV-seronegative.

In DNA, the CDR3 is TGTGCCAGTAGTATTGATCGGGGTCACACTGAAGCTTTCTTT. Encoded protein: CASSIDRGHTEAFF. The V and J genes are TRBV19 and TRBJ1-1; D not resolved. CDR1 is LNHDA and CDR2 is SQIVND in the germline V gene (reference sequence). V lost 3 bases to trimming and J lost 3 bases, with 11 bases between them. This CDR3 is built from 14 residues.

The chain recombines TRBV7-9 with TRBJ1-5, with TRBD1 as a possible D gene (5 bases). Trimming shortened V by 1 base and J by 5 bases, and 15 bases separated the two germline ends. The CDR3 is 16 amino acids. CDR1 is SEHNR and CDR2 is FQNEAQ in the germline V gene (reference sequence). The CDR3 DNA sequence: TGTGCCAGCAGCTTAGGTGTGGGGTCGGGGGATCAGCCCCAGCATTTT. Amino acids: CASSLGVGSGDQPQHF. The full variable domain, completed using reference TRBV7-9 and TRBJ1-5, is DTGVSQNPRHKITKRGQNVTFRCDPISEHNRLYWYRQTLGQGPEFLTYFQNEAQLEKSRLLSDRFSAERPKGSFSTLEIQRTEQGDSAMYLCASSLGVGSGDQPQHFGDGTRLSIL.

This chain uses TRBV7-3 with TRBJ2-1, with TRBD2 matching 14 bases. The junction had 0 bases not matched to a gene; V was cut back by 2 bases and J by 6 bases. Germline V gives CDR1 SGHTA, CDR2 FQGTGA. This CDR3 has 15 residues. Written as DNA, the CDR3 is TGTGCCAGCAGCTTAGGGACTAGCGGGAGCAATGAGCAGTTCTTC. It is translated as CASSLGTSGSNEQFF.

This chain connects TRBV5-1 to TRBJ2-7; TRBD2 might be the D (6 bases). The CDR3 is 14 residues long. V lost 4 bases and J 2 bases, leaving 13 bases between the germline ends. CDR1 SGHRS and CDR2 YFSETQ come from the germline V gene. CDR3 loop: CASSPEAGTYEQYF. CDR3 sequence (DNA): TGCGCCAGCAGCCCGGAGGCGGGGACCTACGAGCAGTACTTC.

The chain has TRBV21-1 and TRBJ1-5; the table's D call TRBD1 went unverified against the DNA. TRBV21-1 is classified as a pseudogene. This CDR3 contains 18 residues. The CDR3 sequence is CASSRGTGGTDSNQPQHF. CDR3 nucleotides: TGTGCCAGCAGCAGAGGGACAGGGGGCACGGATAGCAATCAGCCCCAGCATTTT.

The chain is built from TRBV7-2 and TRBJ1-6, with TRBD1 as a possible D gene (5 bases). V shed 2 bases and J shed 2 bases, with 10 bases lying between them. Per the germline V gene, CDR1 is SGHTA and CDR2 is FQGNSA. The CDR3 totals 16 residues. The CDR3 protein is CASSLTVDTYNSPLHF. The CDR3 DNA reads as TGTGCCAGCAGCTTAACAGTGGACACCTATAATTCACCCCTCCACTTT.

This clone was seen a few times. The chain carries TRBV30 and TRBJ1-4, with D possibly TRBD1 on 6 matching bases. Germline CDR1 and CDR2: GTSNPN and SVGIG (reference sequence). The CDR3 contains 16 residues. With 1 base removed from V and 0 bases from J, the gap between germline ends came to 12 bases. The CDR3 DNA follows: TGTGCCTGGAGTGATCCCCAGGGGACAACTAATGAAAAACTGTTTTTT. Its translation is CAWSDPQGTTNEKLFF.

The rearrangement uses TRBV2 and TRBJ2-1; D gene ambiguous. CDR1 and CDR2 from the germline V gene are SNHLY and FYNNEI. The CDR3 has 15 residues. V shed 5 bases and J shed 0 bases, with 11 bases lying between them. The CDR3 sequence: CASSPLTSSYNEQFF. CDR3 DNA: TGTGCCAGCAGTCCGCTCACGAGCTCCTACAATGAGCAGTTCTTC.

The chain is built from TRBV29-1 and TRBJ2-1; a weak D match, TRBD1 (6 bases). Between the trimmed V and J ends, which lost 5 bases and 7 bases, there was a span of 18 bases. Germline lookup yields CDR1 SQVTM and CDR2 ANQGSEA. The CDR3 has 14 amino acids. For the CDR3, the DNA is TGCAGCGTTCTACAGCTAGTTACAGGGAATGAGCAGTTCTTC. This codes for CSVLQLVTGNEQFF.

This chain links TRBV6-5 with TRBJ1-2; 7 nucleotides line up with TRBD1. This CDR3 comprises 15 residues. With V trimmed by 0 bases and J by 6 bases, 7 bases remained unmatched. Germline CDR1 and CDR2: MNHEY and SVGAGI. CDR3 nucleotide sequence: TGTGCCAGCAGTTACTCAGAGGGGGCGAGGAATGGCTACACCTTC. The encoded protein is CASSYSEGARNGYTF.

The V gene is TRBV5-4, the J gene TRBJ1-2; 11 nucleotides line up with TRBD1. V lost 4 bases to trimming and J lost 8 bases; unmatched junction nucleotides: 22. Germline V lookup: CDR1 SGHNT, CDR2 YYREEE (reference sequence). This CDR3 spans 19 amino acids. For the CDR3, the DNA is TGTGCCAGCAGCCTCCGCCCGCGGCAATCCGGGACAGGGGGTACCGGCTACACCTTC. As protein: CASSLRPRQSGTGGTGYTF.

This sequence joins TRBV19 and TRBJ1-1; a possible D gene is TRBD1 (5 bases). The CDR3 spans 14 residues. Germline V gene sequence: CDR1 LNHDA, CDR2 SQIVND (reference sequence). V was clipped by 1 base and J by 3 bases, with 9 bases between them. Written as DNA, the CDR3 is TGTGCCAGTAGTATAGCGCCACAGGACACTGAAGCTTTCTTT. It yields the protein CASSIAPQDTEAFF.